This T cell receptor beta chain was captured in a study of OX40 agonist ivuxolimab in advanced cancers. Study-wide points: Partial responders at 0.1-3.0 mg/kg had among the lowest clonal expansion. Expanded clones were, on average, more numerous in CD8+ T cells than in CD4+.

Germline V lookup: CDR1 SGHNT, CDR2 YENEEA. The CDR3 has 13 residues. After removal of 6 bases from V and 7 bases from J, the junction contained 4 bases not matched to a gene. The timepoints at which blood was sampled were baseline, cycle 4 day 1, and cycle 7 day 1. The table lists this clone with a count of one. Its specificity is unknown. Using immunoSEQ multiplex PCR, the repertoire was profiled, and TCRdb retains in-frame clones only, with some absent. There are more than 45,000 clones in the sample; about 76% occur only once, and 1% to 1.5% lies in the top ten. This TCR was recovered from an adult with an advanced solid tumor such as melanoma, head and neck, liver or kidney cancer. V usage is TRBV11-3 and J usage is TRBJ2-2, with TRBD1 matching over 8 bases. The sequencing used CD4+ or CD8+ T cells sorted from blood, collected in a trial of the OX40 agonist ivuxolimab. Here the CDR3 DNA reads TGTGCCAGCAGGGGACAGGCAGGCGGGGAGCTGTTTTTT. Its translation is CASRGQAGGELFF.